Following are 14 T cell receptor beta chains from one sample sequenced in a study of T-cell memory formation after mild COVID-19 (dated by TCRdb to about 2021). The library was generated by 5' RACE. The sequencer was an Illumina NovaSeq 6000. Starting from the raw public reads, TCRdb applied fastp trimming at Q25, assembled clones with MiXCR and retained in-frame beta chains. Every entry covers one CDR3 protein and lists the most common genes and DNA from its rows. The sample table holds roughly 300,000 distinct CDR3 sequences, of which roughly 17% were seen once. The ten largest clonotypes hold approximately 23% of the sample. Sequencing was performed on PBMCs or a T cell subset sorted from them (not recorded which). The receptor set was obtained from a man between 18 and 29 years old who had mild COVID-19 (a few samples of this study predate the infection). The sample titles of this study are shuffled in the database, so cell type and time point are left out; the donor was told from shared clones.

The chain carries TRBV6-2 or TRBV6-3 and TRBJ1-5; tentative D call: TRBD1 (6 bases). Trimming took off 6 bases at V and 0 bases at J, with 18 bases between the two ends. CDR1 is MNHEY, CDR2 SVGEGT, per germline. The CDR3 runs 17 residues. DNA for the CDR3: TGTGCCAGCAGCCCGGGCAGGGGCCCATATAGCAATCAGCCCCAGCATTTT. Amino acid sequence: CASSPGRGPYSNQPQHF.

The sample holds a few counts of this clonotype. J is TRBJ2-3 and V is TRBV15, with 9 bases lining up with TRBD1. The CDR3 sequence is 15 residues long. V lost 6 bases to trimming and J lost 6 bases; unmatched junction nucleotides: 10. Per germline, CDR1 LNHNV and CDR2 YYDKDF (reference sequence). The CDR3 is CATRKTGGSGDTQYF. The DNA of the CDR3 is TGTGCCACCAGAAAAACAGGGGGCTCGGGGGATACGCAGTATTTT.

J is TRBJ1-1 and V is TRBV6-2 or TRBV6-3; D not certain. Looked up from germline, CDR1 is MNHEY and CDR2 is SVGEGT. The CDR3 is 14 amino acids. Trimming removed 5 bases from V and 1 base from J, with 11 bases in between. The CDR3 DNA sequence: TGTGCCAGCAGTGACCCCCCAGGGAACACTGAAGCTTTCTTT. Residues: CASSDPPGNTEAFF.

This clonotype was observed many times. This chain joins TRBV2 and TRBJ1-2; the D is unclear. Germline lookup yields CDR1 SNHLY and CDR2 FYNNEI. The CDR3 covers 12 residues. Trimming took 3 bases from V and 5 from J, leaving 7 bases between them. In DNA form, the CDR3 reads TGTGCCAGCAGTGACAGGTTATATGGCTACACCTTC. It translates to CASSDRLYGYTF.

The V gene is TRBV20-1, the J gene TRBJ2-5, with TRBD2 matching over 8 bases. The germline V gene encodes CDR1 DFQATT and CDR2 SNEGSKA (reference sequence). The length of the CDR3 is 13 residues. The V and J ends lost 6 bases and 2 bases, in that order; junction bases with no gene match: 5. For the CDR3, the DNA is TGCAGTGCCCTACTAGCGGCTCAAGAGACCCAGTACTTC. Translated, it gives CSALLAAQETQYF.

In this sample, this clonotype turned up a few times. This sequence joins TRBV7-9 and TRBJ2-1; 7 bases map to TRBD1. J was trimmed by 13 bases and V by 5 bases; bases with no gene match: 5. The CDR3 runs to 11 residues. Germline CDR1 is SEHNR and CDR2 is FQNEAQ (reference sequence). In nucleotides, the CDR3 is TGTGCCAGCAGCAGACAGGGAAGTCAGTTCTTC. Protein product: CASSRQGSQFF.

This clonotype turned up a few times. This chain links TRBV5-1 with TRBJ2-1; TRBD1 aligns across 7 bases. J was trimmed by 7 bases and V by 2 bases; bases with no gene match: 9. CDR1 is SGHRS and CDR2 is YFSETQ in the germline V gene. The CDR3 length is 15 residues. The CDR3 protein is CASSFLTGSSNEQFF. The DNA of the CDR3 is TGCGCCAGCAGCTTCCTGACAGGGTCCTCAAATGAGCAGTTCTTC.

In nucleotides, the CDR3 is TGTGCCACCCGGACAGGGGAGTACCAAGAGACCCAGTACTTC. Translation gives CATRTGEYQETQYF. The gene calls are TRBV6-1 and TRBJ2-5, with 9 bases matching TRBD1. In germline, CDR1 is MNHNS, CDR2 SASEGT. The length of the CDR3 is 14 residues. V shed 10 bases and J 0 bases; nucleotides not matched to a gene: 6.

This sequence joins TRBV7-7 and TRBJ2-1; the match to TRBD1 covers 7 bases. Looked up from germline, CDR1 is SSHAT and CDR2 is FNYEAQ (reference sequence). After removal of 5 bases from V and 6 bases from J, the junction contained 7 bases not matched to a gene. The CDR3 length is 14 residues. The CDR3: CASSDRPGGNEQFF. The CDR3 region has the DNA TGTGCCAGCAGCGATCGACCAGGGGGCAATGAGCAGTTCTTC.

This clonotype has a count of ten or more. This rearrangement joins TRBV18 to TRBJ1-1, with TRBD1 as a possible D gene (5 bases). V was clipped by 1 base and J by 3 bases, with 12 bases between them. Germline V gene data show CDR1 as KGHSH and CDR2 as LQKENI. CDR3 length equals 15 residues. The CDR3 bases are TGTGCCAGCTCACCACAAGGGGAACCCCACACTGAAGCTTTCTTT. The encoded protein is CASSPQGEPHTEAFF.

This clonotype appeared a few times. The chain is built from TRBV4-1 and TRBJ1-1; TRBD1 is a possible D gene (5 bases). The germline gives CDR1 MGHRA, CDR2 YSYEKL. The CDR3 has 14 amino acids. With 5 bases removed from V and 4 bases from J, the gap between germline ends came to 14 bases. The CDR3 protein is CASSKRGPGTEAFF. As DNA, the CDR3 is TGCGCCAGCAGCAAGAGGGGTCCGGGCACTGAAGCTTTCTTT.

This clonotype appeared many times. The V and J genes are TRBV4-3 and TRBJ1-2, with D possibly being TRBD1 (6 bases). Trimming cost V 1 base and J 0 bases, with 12 bases left between them. CDR1 and CDR2 (germline): LGHNA, YSLEER. The CDR3 consists of 16 residues. The CDR3 loop is CASSQASGQTNYGYTF. The CDR3 DNA reads as TGCGCCAGCAGCCAAGCCTCTGGACAGACTAACTATGGCTACACCTTC.

This clonotype occurred a few times. The chain carries TRBV4-3 and TRBJ2-2, with a weak D call TRBD1 (5 bases). Trimming removed 3 bases at V and 5 bases at J, with 13 bases between. The CDR3 totals 15 residues. Per the germline V gene, CDR1 is LGHNA and CDR2 is YSLEER. CDR3 residues: CASSHHSRVTGELFF. The DNA for the CDR3 is TGCGCCAGCAGCCACCACAGCAGGGTTACCGGGGAGCTGTTTTTT.

This clonotype has more than one count but fewer than ten. The rearrangement links TRBV6-5 to TRBJ2-6, with TRBD1 matching over 7 bases. Trimming at V came to 7 bases and at J to 0 bases, leaving 6 bases not matched to a gene. CDR3 length: 16 residues. Per germline, CDR1 MNHEY and CDR2 SVGAGI. The CDR3 nucleotides read TGTGCCAGCACCGAATGGGACAGCTCTGGGGCCAACGTCCTGACTTTC. Its protein product is CASTEWDSSGANVLTF.